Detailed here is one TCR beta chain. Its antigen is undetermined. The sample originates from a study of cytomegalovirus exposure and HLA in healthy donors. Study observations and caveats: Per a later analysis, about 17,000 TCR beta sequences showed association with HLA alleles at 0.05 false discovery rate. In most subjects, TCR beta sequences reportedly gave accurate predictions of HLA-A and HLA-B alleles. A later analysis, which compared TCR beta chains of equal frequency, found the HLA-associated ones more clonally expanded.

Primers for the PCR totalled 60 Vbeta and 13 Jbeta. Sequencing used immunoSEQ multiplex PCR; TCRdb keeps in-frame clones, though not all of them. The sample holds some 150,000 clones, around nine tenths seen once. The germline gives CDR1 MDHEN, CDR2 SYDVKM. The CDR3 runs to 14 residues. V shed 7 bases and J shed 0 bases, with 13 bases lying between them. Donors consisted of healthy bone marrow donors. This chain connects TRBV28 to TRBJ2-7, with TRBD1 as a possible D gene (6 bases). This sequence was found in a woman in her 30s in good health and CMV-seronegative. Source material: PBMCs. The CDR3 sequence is CASIDRSVSYEQYF. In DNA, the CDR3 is TGTGCCAGCATTGACAGGTCGGTCTCCTACGAGCAGTACTTC.